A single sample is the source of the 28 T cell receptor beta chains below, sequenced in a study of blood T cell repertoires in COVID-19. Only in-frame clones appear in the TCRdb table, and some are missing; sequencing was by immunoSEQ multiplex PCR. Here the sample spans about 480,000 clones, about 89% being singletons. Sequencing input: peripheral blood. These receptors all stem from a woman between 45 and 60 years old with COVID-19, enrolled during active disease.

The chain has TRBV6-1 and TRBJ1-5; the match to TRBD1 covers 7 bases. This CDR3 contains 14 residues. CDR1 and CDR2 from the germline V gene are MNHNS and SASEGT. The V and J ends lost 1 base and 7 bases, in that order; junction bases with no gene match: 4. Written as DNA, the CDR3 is TGTGCCAGCAGTGAAGACAGGGGCGGACAGCCCCAGCATTTT. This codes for CASSEDRGGQPQHF.

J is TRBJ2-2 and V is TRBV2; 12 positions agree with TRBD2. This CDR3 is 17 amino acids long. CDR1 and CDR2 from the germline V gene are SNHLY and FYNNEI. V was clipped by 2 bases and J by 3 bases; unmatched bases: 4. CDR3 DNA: TGTGCCAGCAGTGAACGGACTAGCGGGGAATACACCGGGGAGCTGTTTTTT. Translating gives CASSERTSGEYTGELFF. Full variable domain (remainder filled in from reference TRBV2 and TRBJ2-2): EPEVTQTPSHQVTQMGQEVILRCVPISNHLYFYWYRQILGQKVEFLVSFYNNEISEKSEIFDDQFSVERPDGSNFTLKIRSTKLEDSAMYFCASSERTSGEYTGELFFGEGSRLTVL.

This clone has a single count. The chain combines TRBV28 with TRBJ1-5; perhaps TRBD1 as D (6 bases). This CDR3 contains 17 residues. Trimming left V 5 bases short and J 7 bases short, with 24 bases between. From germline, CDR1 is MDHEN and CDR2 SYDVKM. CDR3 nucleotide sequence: TGTGCCAGCAGTAAACCCACCCTGTCTGGGGGCAGGCAGCCCCAGCATTTT. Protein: CASSKPTLSGGRQPQHF.

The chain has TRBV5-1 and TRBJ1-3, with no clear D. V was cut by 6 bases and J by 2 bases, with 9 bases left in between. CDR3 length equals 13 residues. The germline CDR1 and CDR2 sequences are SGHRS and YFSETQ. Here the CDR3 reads CASTRGTGNTIYF. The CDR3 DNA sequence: TGCGCCAGCACCCGAGGAACTGGAAACACCATATATTTT.

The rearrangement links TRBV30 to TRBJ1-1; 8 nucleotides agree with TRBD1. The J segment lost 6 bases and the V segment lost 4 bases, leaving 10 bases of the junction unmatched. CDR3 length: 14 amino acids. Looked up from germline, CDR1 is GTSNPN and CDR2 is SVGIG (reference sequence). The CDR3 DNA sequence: TGTGCCTGGAATTGGGCAGGGGGCAGGTCTGAAGCTTTCTTT. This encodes CAWNWAGGRSEAFF.

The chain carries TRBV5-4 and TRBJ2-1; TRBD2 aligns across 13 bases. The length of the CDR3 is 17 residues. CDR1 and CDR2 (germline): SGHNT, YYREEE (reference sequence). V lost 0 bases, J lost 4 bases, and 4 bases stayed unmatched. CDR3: CASSLELAGGLYNEQFF. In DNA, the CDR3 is TGTGCCAGCAGCTTGGAACTAGCGGGGGGGTTATACAATGAGCAGTTCTTC.

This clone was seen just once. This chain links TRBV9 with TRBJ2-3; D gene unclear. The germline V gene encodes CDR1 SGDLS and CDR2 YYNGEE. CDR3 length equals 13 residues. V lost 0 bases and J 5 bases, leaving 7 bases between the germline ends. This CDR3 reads CASSVGQRDTQYF. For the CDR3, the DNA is TGTGCCAGCAGCGTAGGTCAGCGAGATACGCAGTATTTT.

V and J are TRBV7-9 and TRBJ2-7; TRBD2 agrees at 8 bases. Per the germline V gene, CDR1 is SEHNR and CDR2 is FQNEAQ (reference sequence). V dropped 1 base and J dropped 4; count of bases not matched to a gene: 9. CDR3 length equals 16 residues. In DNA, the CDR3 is TGTGCCAGCAGCTTAGGCTTTCGGGGGGGCAGTTACGAGCAGTACTTC. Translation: CASSLGFRGGSYEQYF.

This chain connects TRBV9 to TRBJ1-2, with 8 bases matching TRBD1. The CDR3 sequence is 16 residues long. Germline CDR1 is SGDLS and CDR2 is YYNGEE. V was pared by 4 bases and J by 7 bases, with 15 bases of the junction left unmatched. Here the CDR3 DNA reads TGTGCCAGCAGCCCCCCAACAAACGACAGGGGAGGTGGCTACACCTTC. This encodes CASSPPTNDRGGGYTF.

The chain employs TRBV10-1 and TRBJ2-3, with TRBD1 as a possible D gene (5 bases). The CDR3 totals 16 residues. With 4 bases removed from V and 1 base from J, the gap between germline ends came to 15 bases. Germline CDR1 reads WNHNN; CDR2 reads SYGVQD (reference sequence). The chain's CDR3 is CASSGSQGWGTDTQYF. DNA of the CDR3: TGCGCCAGCAGTGGGTCGCAGGGATGGGGCACAGATACGCAGTATTTT.

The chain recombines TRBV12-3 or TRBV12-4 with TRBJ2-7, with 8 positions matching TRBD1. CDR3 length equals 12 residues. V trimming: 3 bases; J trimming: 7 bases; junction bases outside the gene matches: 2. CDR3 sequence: CASSFNRGEQYF. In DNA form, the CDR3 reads TGTGCCAGCAGTTTCAACAGGGGGGAGCAGTACTTC.

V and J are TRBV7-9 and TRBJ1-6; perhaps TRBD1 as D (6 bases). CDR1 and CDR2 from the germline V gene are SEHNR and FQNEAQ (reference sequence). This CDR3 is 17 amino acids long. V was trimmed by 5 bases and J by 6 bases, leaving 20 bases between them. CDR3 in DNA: TGTGCCAGCAGCGAGGGCTATACCGGGACACTTAATTCACCCCTCCACTTT. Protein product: CASSEGYTGTLNSPLHF.

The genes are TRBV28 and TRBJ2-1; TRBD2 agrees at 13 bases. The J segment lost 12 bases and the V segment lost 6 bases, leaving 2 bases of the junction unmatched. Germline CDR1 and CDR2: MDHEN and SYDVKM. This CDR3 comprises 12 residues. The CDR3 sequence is CASRLAGGPQFF. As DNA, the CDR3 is TGTGCCAGCAGACTAGCGGGGGGGCCGCAGTTCTTC.

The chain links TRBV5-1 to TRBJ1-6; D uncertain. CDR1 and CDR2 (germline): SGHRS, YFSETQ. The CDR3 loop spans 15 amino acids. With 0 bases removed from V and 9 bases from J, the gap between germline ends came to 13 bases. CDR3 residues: CASSLGSQRSSPLHF. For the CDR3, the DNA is TGCGCCAGCAGCTTGGGATCCCAGAGGAGTTCACCCCTCCACTTT.

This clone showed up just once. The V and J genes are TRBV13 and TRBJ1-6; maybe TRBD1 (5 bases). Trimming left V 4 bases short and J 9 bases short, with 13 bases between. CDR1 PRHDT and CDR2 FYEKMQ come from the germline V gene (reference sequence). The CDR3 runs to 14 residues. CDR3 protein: CASSSAGSVSPLHF. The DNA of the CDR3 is TGTGCCAGCAGCTCGGCAGGGTCTGTTTCACCCCTCCACTTT. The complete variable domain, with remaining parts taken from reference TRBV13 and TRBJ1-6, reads AAGVIQSPRHLIKEKRETATLKCYPIPRHDTVYWYQQGPGQDPQFLISFYEKMQSDKGSIPDRFSAQQFSDYHSELNMSSLELGDSALYFCASSSAGSVSPLHFGNGTRLTVT.

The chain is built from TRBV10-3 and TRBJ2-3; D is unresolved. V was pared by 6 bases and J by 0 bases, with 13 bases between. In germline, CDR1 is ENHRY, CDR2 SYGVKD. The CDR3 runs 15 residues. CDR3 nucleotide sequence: TGTGCCATCAGCCTCGATGGCTCCAGCACAGATACGCAGTATTTT. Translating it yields CAISLDGSSTDTQYF.

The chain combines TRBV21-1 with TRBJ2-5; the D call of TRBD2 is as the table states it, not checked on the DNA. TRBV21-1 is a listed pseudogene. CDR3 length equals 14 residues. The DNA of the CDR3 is TGTGCCAGCAGCAAAGGAGAGGTCCAAGAGACCCAGTACTTC. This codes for CASSKGEVQETQYF.

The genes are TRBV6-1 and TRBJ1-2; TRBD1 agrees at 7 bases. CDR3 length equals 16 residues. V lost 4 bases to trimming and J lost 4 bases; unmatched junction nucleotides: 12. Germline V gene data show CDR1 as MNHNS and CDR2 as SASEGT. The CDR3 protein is CASSGSGTANLYGYTF. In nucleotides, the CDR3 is TGTGCCAGCAGTGGATCCGGGACAGCAAACCTCTATGGCTACACCTTC.

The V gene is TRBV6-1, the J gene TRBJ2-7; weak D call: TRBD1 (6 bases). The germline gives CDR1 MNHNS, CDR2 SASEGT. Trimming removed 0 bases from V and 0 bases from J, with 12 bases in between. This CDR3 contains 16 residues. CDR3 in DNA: TGTGCCAGCAGTGAAGCGAGGACAGTGATCTCCTACGAGCAGTACTTC. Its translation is CASSEARTVISYEQYF.

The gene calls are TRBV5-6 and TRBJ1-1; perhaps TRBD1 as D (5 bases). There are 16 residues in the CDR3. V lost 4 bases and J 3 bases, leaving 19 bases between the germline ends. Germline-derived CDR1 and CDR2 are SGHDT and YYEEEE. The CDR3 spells CASSPRFGGRDTEAFF. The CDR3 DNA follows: TGTGCCAGCAGCCCTCGTTTTGGGGGGAGGGACACTGAAGCTTTCTTT.

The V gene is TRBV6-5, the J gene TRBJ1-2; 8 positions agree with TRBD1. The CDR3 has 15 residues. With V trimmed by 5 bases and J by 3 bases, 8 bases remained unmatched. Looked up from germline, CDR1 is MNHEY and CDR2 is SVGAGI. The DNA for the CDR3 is TGTGCCAGCAGTCCATCAGGGGGCGCGGACTATGGCTACACCTTC. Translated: CASSPSGGADYGYTF.

CDR3 DNA: TGTGCCAGAACCTCAGGGGAACATCGGATGGGGGAGACCCAGTACTTC. It specifies CARTSGEHRMGETQYF. This chain links TRBV6-4 with TRBJ2-5, with D perhaps TRBD1 (6 bases). The CDR3 has 16 residues. Germline V gene sequence: CDR1 MRHNA, CDR2 SNTAGT. V was cut by 9 bases and J by 5 bases, with 25 bases left in between.

CDR3 DNA: TGTGCCAGCAGCCCTCGACAGACCTCTAACTATGGCTACACCTTC. This sequence encodes CASSPRQTSNYGYTF. The genes are TRBV11-2 and TRBJ1-2, with a weak D call TRBD1 (5 bases). CDR3 size: 15 residues. The germline gives CDR1 SGHAT, CDR2 FQNNGV. V was clipped by 5 bases and J by 0 bases, with 13 bases between them.

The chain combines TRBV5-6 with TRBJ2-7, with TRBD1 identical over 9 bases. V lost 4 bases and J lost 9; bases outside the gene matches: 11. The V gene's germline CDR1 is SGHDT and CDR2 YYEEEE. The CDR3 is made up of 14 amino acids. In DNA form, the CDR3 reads TGTGCCAGCAGCGTACAGGGGGCGGATCGGTGGCAGTACTTC. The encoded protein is CASSVQGADRWQYF.

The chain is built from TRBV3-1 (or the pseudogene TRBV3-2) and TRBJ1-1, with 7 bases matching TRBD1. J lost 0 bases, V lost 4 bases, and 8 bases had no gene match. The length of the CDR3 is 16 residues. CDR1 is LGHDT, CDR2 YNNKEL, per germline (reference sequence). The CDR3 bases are TGTGCCAGCAGCCGAGGACAGGTCCTTATGAACACTGAAGCTTTCTTT. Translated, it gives CASSRGQVLMNTEAFF.

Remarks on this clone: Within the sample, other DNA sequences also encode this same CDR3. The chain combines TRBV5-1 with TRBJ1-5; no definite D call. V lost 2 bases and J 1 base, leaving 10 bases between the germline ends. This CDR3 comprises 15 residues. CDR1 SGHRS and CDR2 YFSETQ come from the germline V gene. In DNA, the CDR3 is TGCGCCAGCAGCTTATCGAGCCCGAGCAATCAGCCCCAGCATTTT. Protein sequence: CASSLSSPSNQPQHF.

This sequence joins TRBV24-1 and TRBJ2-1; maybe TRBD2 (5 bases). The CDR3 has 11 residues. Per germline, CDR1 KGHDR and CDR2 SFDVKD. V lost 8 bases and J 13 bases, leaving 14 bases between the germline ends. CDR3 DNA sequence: TGTGCCACCAACGAGGGCGGATCACAGTTCTTC. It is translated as CATNEGGSQFF.

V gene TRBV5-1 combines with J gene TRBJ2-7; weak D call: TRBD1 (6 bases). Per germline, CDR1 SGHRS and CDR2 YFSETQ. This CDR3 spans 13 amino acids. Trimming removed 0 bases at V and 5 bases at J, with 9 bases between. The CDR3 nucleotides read TGCGCCAGCAGCTTGGCCAGGGGCCACGAGCAGTACTTC. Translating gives CASSLARGHEQYF.